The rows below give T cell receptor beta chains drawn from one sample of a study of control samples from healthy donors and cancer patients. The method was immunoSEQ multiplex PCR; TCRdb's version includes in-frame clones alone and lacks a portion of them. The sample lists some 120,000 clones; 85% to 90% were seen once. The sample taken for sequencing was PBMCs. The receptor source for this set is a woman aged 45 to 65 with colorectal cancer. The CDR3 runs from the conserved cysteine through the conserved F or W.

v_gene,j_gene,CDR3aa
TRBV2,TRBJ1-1,CASSEWGENTEAFF
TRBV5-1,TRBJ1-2,CASTPGGGYGYTF
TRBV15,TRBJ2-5,CATSSRDRAETQYF
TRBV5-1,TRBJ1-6,CASSYGQGSNSPLHF
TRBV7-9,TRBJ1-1,CASSLSGQPGTEAFF
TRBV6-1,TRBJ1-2,CASSEIGVGVGYGYTF
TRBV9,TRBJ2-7,CASSVTSGEAYEQYF
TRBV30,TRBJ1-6,CACLGQALDSPLHF
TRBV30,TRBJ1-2,CAWSTGRLGYTF
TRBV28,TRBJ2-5,CASSSYKGMKETQYF
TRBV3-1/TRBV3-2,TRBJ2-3,CASSQEGTDTQYF
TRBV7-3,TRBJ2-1,CASSLTGLAESSYNEQFF
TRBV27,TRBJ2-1,CASRAGGPNEQFF
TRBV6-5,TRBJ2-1,CASSTQGLQNEQFF
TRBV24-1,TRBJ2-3,CATSERNGINLGTDTQYF
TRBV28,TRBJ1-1,CATLSGTGTTEAFF
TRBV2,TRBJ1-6,CASRRLGDRDPSSYNSPLHF
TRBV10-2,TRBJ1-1,CASRVSGIEAFF
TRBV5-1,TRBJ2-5,CASSTQPSGDGETQYF
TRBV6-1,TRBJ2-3,CASSELSGNTDTQYF
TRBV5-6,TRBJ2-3,CASSEARGSTDTQYF
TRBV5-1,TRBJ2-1,CASSWEGEQFF
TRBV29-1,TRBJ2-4,CSVVKVRLDIVQYF
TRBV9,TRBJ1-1,CASSGQERTEAFF
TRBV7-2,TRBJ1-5,CASSFGGDRRNQPQHF
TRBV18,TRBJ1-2,CASSPDSSGGYTF
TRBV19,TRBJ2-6,CASIGGSSGANVLTF
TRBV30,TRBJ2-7,CAWSEIDEQYF
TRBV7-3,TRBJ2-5,CASSRDRVETQYF
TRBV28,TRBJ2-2,CASIPGLAGGFGELFF
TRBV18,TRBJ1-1,CASSPETGTEAFF
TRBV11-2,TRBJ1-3,CASSDAGVRRNTIYF
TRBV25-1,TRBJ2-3,CASSESETSGLNTDTQYF
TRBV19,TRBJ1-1,CASRGSRPPNTEAFF
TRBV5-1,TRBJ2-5,CASSWGPLGDEETQYF
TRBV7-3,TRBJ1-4,CATKAAGWAEKLFF
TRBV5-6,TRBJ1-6,CASSLDRRPLHF
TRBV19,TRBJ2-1,CASSPGTWLNEQFF
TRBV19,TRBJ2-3,CASSIQITSTDTQYF
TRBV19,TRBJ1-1,CASSFRGQNTEAFF
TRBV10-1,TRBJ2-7,CASSEGRDPSYEQYF